These 30 T cell receptor beta chains were all obtained from the same sample, sequenced in a study of blood T cell repertoires in COVID-19. This table comes from immunoSEQ multiplex PCR, and its TCRdb copy is limited to in-frame clones, with some not included. Found here are around 250,000 clones, about 80% of them singletons; the top ten hold 1.9%. Sequencing was carried out using peripheral blood. Receptors originate from a man aged 25 to 40 who had recovered from COVID-19.

The genes are TRBV28 and TRBJ1-1; D might be TRBD1 (6 bases). This CDR3 has 14 amino acids. Germline V CDR1 and CDR2: MDHEN, SYDVKM. Trimming left V 6 bases short and J 6 bases short, with 17 bases between. CDR3 DNA sequence: TGTGCCAGCAGCCCTACAGGGTCCGGGGCTGAAGCTTTCTTT. It yields the protein CASSPTGSGAEAFF.

The chain uses TRBV6-5 and TRBJ2-7, with D maybe TRBD1 (6 bases). The CDR3 is made up of 12 amino acids. V was trimmed by 6 bases and J by 5 bases, leaving 11 bases between them. Germline CDR1 and CDR2: MNHEY and SVGAGI. CDR3 nucleotides: TGTGCCAGCAGACAAGGACAGAACGAGCAGTACTTC. Protein sequence: CASRQGQNEQYF.

The V and J genes are TRBV28 and TRBJ2-6; no reliable D call. Trimming shortened V by 8 bases and J by 3 bases, and 8 bases separated the two germline ends. The CDR3 is 13 amino acids. Per germline, CDR1 MDHEN and CDR2 SYDVKM. Here the CDR3 DNA reads TGTGCCAGCTGTCTGAGTGGGGCCAACGTCCTGACTTTC. It translates to CASCLSGANVLTF.

This clone appeared a single time. J is TRBJ1-6 and V is TRBV19; TRBD1 matches 7 bases. The V gene's germline CDR1 is LNHDA and CDR2 SQIVND (reference sequence). This CDR3 region has 14 residues. J gave up 10 bases and V 6 bases, and 9 bases lay outside the gene matches. CDR3 DNA sequence: TGTGCCAGTAGATTCAGACAGGGAGGATCACCCCTCCACTTT. Its protein product is CASRFRQGGSPLHF.

The chain joins TRBV7-9 to TRBJ2-3; D is unresolved. V lost 3 bases and J 1 base, leaving 8 bases between the germline ends. This CDR3 contains 14 residues. Per the germline V gene, CDR1 is SEHNR and CDR2 is FQNEAQ (reference sequence). CDR3 amino acids: CASSLAQGTDTQYF. The CDR3 nucleotides are TGTGCCAGCAGCTTGGCGCAGGGCACAGATACGCAGTATTTT.

The chain links TRBV5-8 to TRBJ2-6; D remains ambiguous. Germline V gene lookup returns CDR1 SGHTS and CDR2 YDEGEE. V was trimmed by 0 bases and J by 12 bases, leaving 16 bases between them. CDR3 size: 15 residues. CDR3 DNA sequence: TGTGCCAGCAGCTTGGTTCTAGTCAGTCCCAGCGTCCTGACTTTC. Its protein product is CASSLVLVSPSVLTF. The full variable domain, with the rest looked up from reference TRBV5-8 and TRBJ2-6, is EAGVTQSPTHLIKTRGQQATLRCSPISGHTSVYWYQQALGLGLQFLLWYDEGEERNRGNFPPRFSGRQFPNYSSELNVNALELEDSALYLCASSLVLVSPSVLTFGAGSRLTVL.

The chain has TRBV28 and TRBJ1-2, with no clear D. The CDR3 extends over 12 amino acids. Germline values: CDR1 MDHEN, CDR2 SYDVKM. The V end lost 5 bases, the J end lost 8 bases, and 12 bases lay between the germline ends. The CDR3 nucleotides read TGTGCCAGCAGTGGGATTTCGGGAGGCTACACCTTC. The encoded protein is CASSGISGGYTF.

The V gene is TRBV3-1 (or the pseudogene TRBV3-2), the J gene TRBJ2-3; perhaps TRBD1 as D (5 bases). The CDR3 covers 14 residues. Germline V CDR1 and CDR2: LGHDT, YNNKEL (reference sequence). Between the trimmed V and J ends, which lost 1 base and 7 bases, there was a span of 12 bases. This CDR3 is CASSQALRVNTQYF. Here the CDR3 DNA reads TGTGCCAGCAGCCAAGCGCTCAGGGTTAATACGCAGTATTTT.

The chain has TRBV11-2 and TRBJ2-7; 9 nucleotides align to TRBD2. The CDR3 sequence is 15 residues long. CDR1 and CDR2 (germline): SGHAT, FQNNGV. The junction had 6 bases not matched to a gene; V was cut back by 1 base and J by 5 bases. The CDR3 loop is CASSLVASGADEQYF. The CDR3 coding sequence is TGTGCCAGCAGCTTAGTTGCTAGCGGGGCCGACGAGCAGTACTTC.

This rearrangement joins TRBV27 to TRBJ2-2; D unresolved. With 5 bases removed from V and 5 bases from J, the gap between germline ends came to 9 bases. Germline V gene sequence: CDR1 MNHEY, CDR2 SMNVEV (reference sequence). This CDR3 has 13 amino acids. Written as DNA, the CDR3 is TGTGCCAGCAGTAACTCCTTTACCGGGGAGCTGTTTTTT. Protein: CASSNSFTGELFF.

The chain recombines TRBV28 with TRBJ1-6; D is perhaps TRBD1 (6 bases). Germline CDR1 and CDR2: MDHEN and SYDVKM. Trimming took 7 bases from V and 5 from J, leaving 15 bases between them. This CDR3 spans 15 amino acids. CDR3: CASISGAGDNSPLHF. DNA of the CDR3: TGTGCCAGCATCTCTGGGGCAGGGGATAATTCACCCCTCCACTTT.

V and J are TRBV29-1 and TRBJ2-2; TRBD2 matches 11 bases. Germline V CDR1 and CDR2: SQVTM, ANQGSEA. The CDR3 extends over 17 amino acids. J gave up 8 bases and V 0 bases, and 11 bases lay outside the gene matches. In DNA form, the CDR3 reads TGCAGCGTTGAAGATCAAGGAACTAGCGGGGGAGGTGGGGAGCTGTTTTTT. Translated, it gives CSVEDQGTSGGGGELFF.

The genes are TRBV4-1 and TRBJ1-4, with D hard to call. The germline V gene has CDR1 MGHRA and CDR2 YSYEKL. This CDR3 comprises 15 residues. V was trimmed by 6 bases and J by 8 bases, leaving 19 bases between them. The CDR3 loop is CASRRGEGTREKLFF. The DNA of the CDR3 is TGCGCCAGCAGACGCGGGGAGGGTACTCGGGAAAAACTGTTTTTT.

The chain carries TRBV10-2 and TRBJ2-5, with 8 bases lining up with TRBD1. The trim removed 4 bases at V and 5 bases at J, leaving 9 bases unmatched. CDR3 length: 15 amino acids. The germline gives CDR1 WSHSY, CDR2 SAAADI. The DNA of the CDR3 is TGCGCCAGCAGTGGACAGGGGACACCTCCGGAGACCCAGTACTTC. This translates into CASSGQGTPPETQYF.

The chain joins TRBV12-3 or TRBV12-4 to TRBJ2-5; no clear D gene. V was clipped by 5 bases and J by 1 base, with 8 bases between them. The CDR3 has 13 residues. The CDR3 DNA reads as TGTGCCAGCAGTCTTATAGCCCAAGAGACCCAGTACTTC. Translation gives CASSLIAQETQYF.

This chain links TRBV5-6 with TRBJ1-2; 7 nucleotides agree with TRBD1. The V gene's germline CDR1 is SGHDT and CDR2 YYEEEE. The V segment lost 4 bases and the J segment 6 bases; nucleotides outside the gene matches: 6. The CDR3 consists of 13 residues. The CDR3 DNA is TGTGCCAGCAGCGGCGGGACAGACGATGGCTACACCTTC. This codes for CASSGGTDDGYTF.

V and J are TRBV11-2 and TRBJ2-7, with D possibly being TRBD1 (6 bases). Deletions cut 1 base from V and 1 base from J, with 11 bases between. Germline values: CDR1 SGHAT, CDR2 FQNNGV. The CDR3 length is 15 residues. CDR3 loop: CASSLAGRGSYEQYV. CDR3 nucleotides: TGTGCCAGCAGCTTAGCGGGCAGGGGTTCCTACGAGCAGTACGTC.

V usage is TRBV19 and J usage is TRBJ1-6, with 7 bases identical to TRBD1. CDR1 LNHDA and CDR2 SQIVND come from the germline V gene (reference sequence). The CDR3 loop spans 13 amino acids. V lost 2 bases to trimming and J lost 8 bases; unmatched junction nucleotides: 0. The DNA for the CDR3 is TGTGCCAGTAGTATACAGGGGGATTCACCCCTCCACTTT. This gives the protein CASSIQGDSPLHF.

The chain joins TRBV27 to TRBJ2-3; D not resolved. Germline V gene lookup returns CDR1 MNHEY and CDR2 SMNVEV (reference sequence). This CDR3 region has 13 residues. Trimming stripped 3 bases from V and 3 bases from J, with 7 bases between. The DNA for the CDR3 is TGTGCCAGCAGTTTCGCTCTAACAGATACGCAGTATTTT. It yields the protein CASSFALTDTQYF.

The chain links TRBV7-6 to TRBJ2-7, with 8 positions matching TRBD1. V shed 1 base and J 5 bases; nucleotides not matched to a gene: 7. The CDR3 spans 15 residues. The V gene's germline CDR1 is SGHVS and CDR2 FNYEAQ. The chain's CDR3 is CASSLGDRGLNEQYF. As DNA, the CDR3 is TGTGCCAGCAGCTTAGGCGACAGGGGTTTGAACGAGCAGTACTTC.

The V and J genes are TRBV19 and TRBJ2-7; TRBD1 might be the D (5 bases). CDR1 and CDR2 (germline): LNHDA, SQIVND (reference sequence). Trimming took 3 bases from V and 6 from J, leaving 12 bases between them. The CDR3 runs to 13 residues. CDR3 residues: CASSMNRSPEQYF. The CDR3 coding sequence is TGTGCCAGTAGTATGAACAGGTCCCCCGAGCAGTACTTC.

This clone has a single count. V and J are TRBV2 and TRBJ1-2, with D perhaps matching TRBD1 (6 bases). Between the trimmed V and J ends, which lost 3 bases and 4 bases, there was a span of 15 bases. CDR1 and CDR2 from the germline V gene are SNHLY and FYNNEI. CDR3 length: 15 amino acids. The CDR3 DNA reads as TGTGCCAGCAGTGAGGACAGTCCTTATCTCTATGGCTACACCTTC. Protein: CASSEDSPYLYGYTF.

The V gene is TRBV28, the J gene TRBJ1-3; a weak D match, TRBD1 (6 bases). CDR1 and CDR2 from the germline V gene are MDHEN and SYDVKM. CDR3 length: 14 amino acids. Trimming stripped 5 bases from V and 4 bases from J, with 12 bases between. This CDR3 reads CASSPPGHGNTIYF. The CDR3 DNA is TGTGCCAGCAGTCCACCGGGACACGGAAACACCATATATTTT.

The rearrangement uses TRBV9 and TRBJ2-3; maybe TRBD1 (6 bases). V shed 0 bases and J shed 0 bases, with 11 bases lying between them. The V gene's germline CDR1 is SGDLS and CDR2 YYNGEE. This CDR3 region has 16 residues. The CDR3 bases are TGTGCCAGCAGCGTAGGGGACACCGCTAGCACAGATACGCAGTATTTT. Residues: CASSVGDTASTDTQYF.

This chain uses TRBV28 with TRBJ2-5, with TRBD2 matching over 7 bases. The CDR3 length is 15 residues. Germline trimming cut 2 bases from V and 2 bases from J; bases unmatched to any gene: 5. CDR1 MDHEN and CDR2 SYDVKM come from the germline V gene. The CDR3 DNA is TGTGCCAGCAGTTTAGTGGCGGGGGTACAAGAGACCCAGTACTTC. It codes for CASSLVAGVQETQYF.

The V gene is TRBV5-1, the J gene TRBJ1-1, with no clear D. Trimming removed 0 bases at V and 8 bases at J, with 14 bases between. The CDR3 has 14 amino acids. The germline CDR1 and CDR2 sequences are SGHRS and YFSETQ. The chain's CDR3 is CASSLGSKEPEAFF. CDR3 nucleotide sequence: TGCGCCAGCAGCTTGGGGTCCAAGGAGCCCGAAGCTTTCTTT.

The CDR3 nucleotides read TGTGCCAGCAGTGAATTCTCTCCCGGGACAGCCACCTACGAGCAGTACTTC. It specifies CASSEFSPGTATYEQYF. This chain links TRBV25-1 with TRBJ2-7, with TRBD1 matching 7 bases. CDR1 is MGHDK and CDR2 is SYGVNS in the germline V gene. The CDR3 is made up of 17 amino acids. J gave up 2 bases and V 1 base, and 11 bases lay outside the gene matches.

The chain joins TRBV29-1 to TRBJ1-2; D perhaps matches TRBD1 (5 bases). V was cut by 4 bases and J by 4 bases, with 19 bases left in between. The CDR3 totals 15 residues. The germline V gene has CDR1 SQVTM and CDR2 ANQGSEA. The CDR3 DNA follows: TGCAGCGTTGGAGTGGGGGGTTATGTGGGCTATGGCTACACCTTC. This codes for CSVGVGGYVGYGYTF.

The chain employs TRBV19 and TRBJ1-4, with TRBD1 matching over 8 bases. J gave up 7 bases and V 3 bases, and 4 bases lay outside the gene matches. The CDR3 is 14 residues long. Germline CDR1 and CDR2: LNHDA and SQIVND (reference sequence). In DNA form, the CDR3 reads TGTGCCAGTAGTATCACCAGGGGGCGTGAAAAACTGTTTTTT. Its translation: CASSITRGREKLFF.

The gene calls are TRBV6-5 and TRBJ1-6; D uncertain. From germline, CDR1 is MNHEY and CDR2 SVGAGI. The V gene lost 0 bases and the J gene lost 8 bases, with 14 bases spanning the gap. The CDR3 is 16 amino acids. CDR3: CASSYSARADYSPLHF. The CDR3 DNA reads TGTGCCAGCAGTTACTCTGCGCGGGCCGATTATTCACCCCTCCACTTT.